What follows are 28 T cell receptor beta chains derived from one specimen sequenced in a study of early T cells in non-severe SARS-CoV-2 infection. MiXCR, run by TCRdb on the 5' RACE reads, gives a single entry per CDR3 protein. The sample includes more than 85,000 distinct CDR3 sequences, approximately 15% of them seen just once. The sequenced sample was whole blood. The receptors shown here come from an adult who was a healthcare worker with PCR-confirmed SARS-CoV-2 infection or an uninfected control (not recorded which).

This clonotype was seen more than once but under ten times. The CDR3 DNA reads TGCGCCAGCAGCTGGGGGACAGTTGATCCCTACGAGCAGTACTTC. Translation gives CASSWGTVDPYEQYF. This chain joins TRBV5-1 and TRBJ2-7; TRBD1 matches 7 bases. This CDR3 region has 15 residues. CDR1 and CDR2 (germline): SGHRS, YFSETQ. Germline trimming cut 3 bases from V and 2 bases from J; bases unmatched to any gene: 8.

There are a few counts of this clonotype. V gene TRBV19 combines with J gene TRBJ2-1; weak D call: TRBD2 (5 bases). The CDR3 sequence is 12 residues long. The ends were cut back, 2 bases at V and 8 bases at J, with 7 bases in the middle. Germline V gives CDR1 LNHDA, CDR2 SQIVND (reference sequence). The CDR3 sequence: CASSISEDEQFF. The CDR3, as DNA: TGTGCCAGTAGTATATCGGAGGATGAGCAGTTCTTC.

As to this clonotype: A read error is likely, as this CDR3 ends without the conserved phenylalanine or tryptophan. V gene TRBV7-9 combines with J gene TRBJ2-3; D unclear. Per the germline V gene, CDR1 is SEHNR and CDR2 is FQNEAQ (reference sequence). V was clipped by 3 bases and J by 4 bases, with 5 bases between them. The CDR3 has 12 amino acids. The DNA of the CDR3 is TGTGCCAGCAGCTTCAGCGCAGATACGCAGTATTTA. Its translation: CASSFSADTQYL.

This chain connects TRBV7-2 to TRBJ1-4; no firm D call. From germline, CDR1 is SGHTA and CDR2 FQGNSA. V shed 1 base and J shed 8 bases, with 14 bases lying between them. The length of the CDR3 is 15 residues. This CDR3 is CASSLVTGNREKLFF. The CDR3 nucleotides read TGTGCCAGCAGCTTAGTTACCGGGAATCGGGAAAAACTGTTTTTT.

This clonotype was observed at least ten times. V and J are TRBV15 and TRBJ2-2; possible D gene TRBD2, 6 bases. Trimming shortened V by 8 bases and J by 6 bases, and 10 bases separated the two germline ends. The V gene's germline CDR1 is LNHNV and CDR2 YYDKDF (reference sequence). CDR3 length equals 12 residues. CDR3 DNA: TGTGCCACCGGGGGAGGCTCCGGGGAGCTGTTTTTT. It encodes CATGGGSGELFF.

This clonotype has only a few counts. This chain joins TRBV28 and TRBJ2-7; D might be TRBD2 (6 bases). CDR1 is MDHEN and CDR2 is SYDVKM in the germline V gene. This CDR3 spans 15 amino acids. Trimming pared 7 bases from V and 4 bases from J, leaving 20 bases between. CDR3 nucleotides: TGTGCCAGCACTATACTGGGGAGGACTGCTTACGAGCAGTACTTC. Protein sequence: CASTILGRTAYEQYF.

This clonotype was seen ten or more times. The chain joins TRBV19 to TRBJ2-1, with D tentatively TRBD1 (5 bases). CDR1 LNHDA and CDR2 SQIVND come from the germline V gene (reference sequence). The CDR3 loop spans 16 amino acids. V shed 1 base and J shed 0 bases, with 10 bases lying between them. The CDR3, as DNA: TGTGCCAGTAGTATAGGTAGGCAGGGCTCCTACAATGAGCAGTTCTTC. Its protein is CASSIGRQGSYNEQFF.

The rearrangement uses TRBV19 and TRBJ1-2, with D unresolved. The CDR3 runs 13 residues. V was trimmed by 6 bases and J by 0 bases, leaving 8 bases between them. Germline V gene sequence: CDR1 LNHDA, CDR2 SQIVND (reference sequence). The CDR3 sequence is CASSFGANYGYTF. CDR3 nucleotides: TGTGCCAGTAGCTTTGGGGCTAACTATGGCTACACCTTC.

This clonotype was observed a handful of times. The CDR3 reads CASSLASVNGHEQYF. The CDR3 DNA follows: TGTGCCAGCAGCTTAGCATCGGTAAACGGCCACGAGCAGTACTTC. V is TRBV7-2 and J is TRBJ2-7; D not certain. This CDR3 is built from 15 residues. The V and J ends lost 0 bases and 5 bases respectively, with 14 bases between them. The V gene's germline CDR1 is SGHTA and CDR2 FQGNSA.

This clonotype appeared many times. This chain links TRBV18 with TRBJ2-1, with D hard to call. Trimming shortened V by 2 bases and J by 4 bases, and 6 bases separated the two germline ends. This CDR3 spans 13 amino acids. Germline CDR1 and CDR2: KGHSH and LQKENI. Here the CDR3 DNA reads TGTGCCAGCTCACCAGGGCGGTACAATGAGCAGTTCTTC. This codes for CASSPGRYNEQFF. Together with reference TRBV18 and TRBJ2-1, the CDR3 gives the full variable domain: NAGVMQNPRHLVRRRGQEARLRCSPMKGHSHVYWYRQLPEEGLKFMVYLQKENIIDESGMPKERFSAEFPKEGPSILRIQQVVRGDSAAYFCASSPGRYNEQFFGPGTRLTVL.

This clonotype was counted only a few times. This chain uses TRBV6-6 with TRBJ2-7, with D tentatively TRBD1 (5 bases). Trimming removed 8 bases at V and 6 bases at J, with 26 bases between. Germline V CDR1 and CDR2: MNHNY, SVGAGI (reference sequence). This CDR3 contains 16 residues. Here the CDR3 DNA reads TGTGCCAGCCGAAAAGGGCAGGGTACTTGGGTAGGCGAGCAGTACTTC. It yields the protein CASRKGQGTWVGEQYF.

The gene calls are TRBV30 and TRBJ2-2; weak D call: TRBD1 (5 bases). Germline CDR1 is GTSNPN and CDR2 is SVGIG (reference sequence). V was shortened by 7 bases and J by 7 bases, with 22 bases between the two germline ends. The CDR3 has 15 residues. CDR3 loop: CAFPRSGLRGGELFF. The CDR3 DNA is TGTGCCTTCCCAAGGTCCGGGCTAAGGGGCGGGGAGCTGTTTTTT.

V gene TRBV7-9 combines with J gene TRBJ2-3; either TRBD1 or TRBD2 may supply D (6 bases each). Germline CDR1 and CDR2: SEHNR and FQNEAQ (reference sequence). Trimming took 5 bases from V and 1 from J, leaving 16 bases between them. CDR3 length: 16 residues. The chain's CDR3 is CASSRSFGGRTDTQYF. DNA for the CDR3: TGTGCCAGCAGCCGAAGCTTCGGGGGCCGCACAGATACGCAGTATTTT. Together with reference TRBV7-9 and TRBJ2-3, the CDR3 gives the full variable domain: DTGVSQNPRHKITKRGQNVTFRCDPISEHNRLYWYRQTLGQGPEFLTYFQNEAQLEKSRLLSDRFSAERPKGSFSTLEIQRTEQGDSAMYLCASSRSFGGRTDTQYFGPGTRLTVL.

The chain is built from TRBV20-1 and TRBJ2-1, with 9 bases matching TRBD2. The CDR3 extends over 15 amino acids. V lost 4 bases, J lost 3 bases, and 7 bases stayed unmatched. Germline CDR1 is DFQATT and CDR2 is SNEGSKA (reference sequence). CDR3 in amino acids: CSANPTSGLYNEQFF. The CDR3, as DNA: TGCAGTGCTAACCCCACTAGCGGGCTCTACAATGAGCAGTTCTTC.

This clonotype was recorded a few times. The chain is built from TRBV27 and TRBJ2-4; the D is unclear. Per germline, CDR1 MNHEY and CDR2 SMNVEV (reference sequence). The V and J ends lost 6 bases and 7 bases respectively, with 7 bases between them. The CDR3 contains 11 residues. CDR3 residues: CASRQSNIQYF. In DNA form, the CDR3 reads TGTGCCAGCAGACAGAGCAACATTCAGTACTTC.

There are a few counts of this clonotype. For the CDR3, the DNA is TGCAGTGCTGATCGACGGTTGAACACTGAAGCTTTCTTT. Its translation: CSADRRLNTEAFF. The chain has TRBV20-1 and TRBJ1-1; D is undetermined. Germline V gives CDR1 DFQATT, CDR2 SNEGSKA (reference sequence). This CDR3 is built from 13 residues. Trimming removed 5 bases at V and 0 bases at J, with 10 bases between.

This clonotype has at least ten counts. The chain uses TRBV5-6 and TRBJ1-1; TRBD1 matches 9 bases. CDR1 and CDR2 from the germline V gene are SGHDT and YYEEEE. The CDR3 contains 15 residues. The V and J ends lost 3 bases and 3 bases, in that order; junction bases with no gene match: 6. The CDR3 loop is CASSSTGGFDTEAFF. CDR3 nucleotide sequence: TGTGCCAGCAGCTCCACAGGGGGCTTCGACACTGAAGCTTTCTTT.

In this sample, this clonotype turned up many times. V is TRBV6-6 and J is TRBJ2-7; 10 bases line up with TRBD1. The CDR3 contains 14 residues. V was clipped by 7 bases and J by 13 bases; unmatched bases: 16. Germline V gene data show CDR1 as MNHNY and CDR2 as SVGAGI (reference sequence). The CDR3 here is CASTYGQGQGPGYF. CDR3 sequence (DNA): TGTGCCAGCACTTATGGGCAGGGACAGGGGCCCGGATACTTC.

J is TRBJ1-1 and V is TRBV18; D uncertain. V lost 0 bases, J lost 1 base, and 3 bases lay in between. This CDR3 is built from 13 residues. Germline CDR1 and CDR2: KGHSH and LQKENI. The CDR3 loop is CASSPPPNTEAFF. Written as DNA, the CDR3 is TGTGCCAGCTCACCACCGCCGAACACTGAAGCTTTCTTT.

The chain joins TRBV7-9 to TRBJ2-1; no clear D gene. The CDR3 is 13 residues long. Trimming took 5 bases from V and 5 from J, leaving 10 bases between them. Germline V CDR1 and CDR2: SEHNR, FQNEAQ (reference sequence). The CDR3 region is CASSPSTNNEQFF. In DNA form, the CDR3 reads TGTGCCAGCAGCCCCTCGACCAACAATGAGCAGTTCTTC.

The rearrangement links TRBV6-2 or TRBV6-3 to TRBJ1-1; D perhaps matches TRBD1 (5 bases). Germline V CDR1 and CDR2: MNHEY, SVGEGT. The CDR3 covers 17 residues. V was shortened by 0 bases and J by 1 base, with 15 bases between the two germline ends. CDR3 amino acids: CASSYSRGRKKNTEAFF. As DNA, the CDR3 is TGTGCCAGCAGTTACTCGCGGGGACGGAAAAAGAACACTGAAGCTTTCTTT.

V gene TRBV28 combines with J gene TRBJ2-7; tentative D call: TRBD1 (5 bases). The CDR3 loop spans 13 amino acids. Germline assignment: CDR1 MDHEN and CDR2 SYDVKM. The V end was cut by 4 bases, the J end by 5 bases, with 12 bases between. For the CDR3, the DNA is TGTGCCAGCAGTTCCCAGGGTTACGACGAGCAGTACTTC. This translates into CASSSQGYDEQYF.

This clonotype was detected ten times or more. V and J are TRBV6-2 or TRBV6-3 and TRBJ1-2, with D perhaps TRBD1 (6 bases). Trimming took 6 bases from V and 4 from J, leaving 18 bases between them. The CDR3 is 15 amino acids. CDR1 MNHEY and CDR2 SVGEGT come from the germline V gene. The CDR3 is CASRNAGGASYGYTF. The CDR3 DNA follows: TGTGCCAGCAGAAACGCCGGGGGCGCTTCCTATGGCTACACCTTC.

J is TRBJ2-2 and V is TRBV9; D not certain. The CDR3 runs 15 residues. V dropped 1 base and J dropped 0 bases, with 7 bases sitting between them. CDR1 is SGDLS, CDR2 YYNGEE, per germline. CDR3 nucleotides: TGTGCCAGCAGCGTATTGGGGACGAACACCGGGGAGCTGTTTTTT. Its protein is CASSVLGTNTGELFF.

Many counts were recorded for this clonotype. The rearrangement joins TRBV7-2 to TRBJ2-1; no clear D. CDR3 size: 13 residues. V lost 7 bases and J lost 3, with 10 bases in between. Germline V CDR1 and CDR2: SGHTA, FQGNSA. The CDR3 nucleotides are TGTGCCAGCAACCTACCTAACTACAATGAGCAGTTCTTC. This codes for CASNLPNYNEQFF.

This sequence joins TRBV7-7 and TRBJ2-2; 8 bases align to TRBD2. CDR3 length: 17 amino acids. Germline CDR1 SSHAT, CDR2 FNYEAQ (reference sequence). The trim removed 4 bases at V and 1 base at J, leaving 8 bases unmatched. This CDR3 reads CASSSDTSGLNTGELFF. In DNA, the CDR3 is TGTGCCAGCAGCTCCGATACTAGCGGCCTGAACACCGGGGAGCTGTTTTTT.

The rearrangement links TRBV29-1 to TRBJ2-1, with D perhaps TRBD2 (6 bases). The CDR3 sequence is 17 residues long. Per the germline V gene, CDR1 is SQVTM and CDR2 is ANQGSEA. With 5 bases removed from V and 2 bases from J, the gap between germline ends came to 22 bases. The CDR3, as DNA: TGCAGCGTTTTCCCCCCTCCCGGGGGAGAACCCTACAATGAGCAGTTCTTC. Its protein is CSVFPPPGGEPYNEQFF.

This sequence joins TRBV29-1 and TRBJ1-1, with no clear D. The V gene lost 7 bases and the J gene lost 0 bases, with 9 bases spanning the gap. Germline V gene lookup returns CDR1 SQVTM and CDR2 ANQGSEA. The CDR3 has 12 amino acids. The CDR3 DNA sequence: TGCAGCGCCTCGACACTGAACACTGAAGCTTTCTTT. Protein: CSASTLNTEAFF.